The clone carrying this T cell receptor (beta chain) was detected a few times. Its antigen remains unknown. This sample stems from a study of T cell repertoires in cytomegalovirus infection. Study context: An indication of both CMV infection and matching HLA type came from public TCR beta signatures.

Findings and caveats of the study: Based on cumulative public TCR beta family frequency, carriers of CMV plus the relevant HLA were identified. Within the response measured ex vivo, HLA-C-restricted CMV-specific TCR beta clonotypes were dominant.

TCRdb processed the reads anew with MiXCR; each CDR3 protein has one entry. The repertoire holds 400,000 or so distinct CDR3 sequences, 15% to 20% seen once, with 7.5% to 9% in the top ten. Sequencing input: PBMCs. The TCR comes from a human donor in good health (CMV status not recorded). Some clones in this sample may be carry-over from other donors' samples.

CDR3 sequence reads: CASSQQVSSGGSTDTQYF. The CDR3 DNA is TGCGCCAGCAGCCAACAGGTGTCTAGCGGAGGGAGCACAGATACGCAGTATTTT. The chain combines TRBV4-3 with TRBJ2-3, with TRBD2 matching 7 bases. The V gene's germline CDR1 is LGHNA and CDR2 YSLEER. This CDR3 is built from 18 residues. J was trimmed by 0 bases and V by 2 bases; bases with no gene match: 11.